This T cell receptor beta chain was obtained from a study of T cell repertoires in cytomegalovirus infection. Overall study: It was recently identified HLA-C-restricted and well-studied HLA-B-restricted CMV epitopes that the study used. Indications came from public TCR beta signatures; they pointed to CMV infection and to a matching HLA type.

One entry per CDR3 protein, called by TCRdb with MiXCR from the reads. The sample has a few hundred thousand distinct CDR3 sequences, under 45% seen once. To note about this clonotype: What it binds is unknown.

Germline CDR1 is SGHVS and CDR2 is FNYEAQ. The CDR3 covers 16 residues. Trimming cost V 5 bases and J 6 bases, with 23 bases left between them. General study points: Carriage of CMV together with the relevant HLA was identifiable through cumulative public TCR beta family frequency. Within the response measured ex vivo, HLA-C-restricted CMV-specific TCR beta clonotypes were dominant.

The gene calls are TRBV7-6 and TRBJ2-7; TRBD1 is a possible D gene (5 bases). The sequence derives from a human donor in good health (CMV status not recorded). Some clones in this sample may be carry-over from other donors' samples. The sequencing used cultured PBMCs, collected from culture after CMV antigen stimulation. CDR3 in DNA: TGTGCCAGCAGCAACCCACCTCTCAGGGCTTGCGCCGAGCAGTACTTC. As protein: CASSNPPLRACAEQYF. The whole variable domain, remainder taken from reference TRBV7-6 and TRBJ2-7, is GAGVSQSPRYKVTKRGQDVALRCDPISGHVSLYWYRQALGQGPEFLTYFNYEAQQDKSGLPNDRFSAERPEGSISTLTIQRTEQRDSAMYRCASSNPPLRACAEQYFGPGTRLTVT.